The sequence of this T cell receptor beta chain was determined in a study of blood T cell repertoires in COVID-19. Study in general: COVID-19 samples, acute and convalescent, were from the United States, Italy and Spain. Sample material is recorded as cDNA or gDNA derived from T cells, B-cell-depleted T cells, or PBMCs.

The CDR3 consists of 15 residues. Trimming pared 4 bases from V and 5 bases from J, leaving 15 bases between. Germline loops: CDR1 SGHNT, CDR2 YYREEE (reference sequence). As handled by the study authors: Amplification of reference gene primers provided the estimated nucleated cell counts. TCRdb's table, derived via immunoSEQ multiplex PCR, lists solely in-frame clones and lacks some. The DNA was the basis for D and trimming; V, J and clone size are from that table. The sample includes some 220,000 clones, about four fifths of them seen just once. Sequencing was performed on peripheral blood. The source of this sequence is a woman aged 60-75 years with acute or convalescent COVID-19. The chain has TRBV5-4 and TRBJ1-4; D might be TRBD1 (5 bases). For the CDR3, the DNA is TGTGCCAGCAGCCTATGGGGGGGTTCGAATGAAAAACTGTTTTTT. Translation: CASSLWGGSNEKLFF.